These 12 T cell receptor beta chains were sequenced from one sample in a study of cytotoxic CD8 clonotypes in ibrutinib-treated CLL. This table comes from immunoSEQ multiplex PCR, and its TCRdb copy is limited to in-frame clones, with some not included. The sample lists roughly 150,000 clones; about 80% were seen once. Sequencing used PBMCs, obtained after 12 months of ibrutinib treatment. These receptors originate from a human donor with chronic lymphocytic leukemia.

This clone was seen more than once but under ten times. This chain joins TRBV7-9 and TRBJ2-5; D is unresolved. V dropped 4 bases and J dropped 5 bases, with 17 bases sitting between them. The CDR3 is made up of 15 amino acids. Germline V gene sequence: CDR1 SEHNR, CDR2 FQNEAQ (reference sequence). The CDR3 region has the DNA TGTGCCAGCAGCTACCCGGACCCCGGGCGGGAGACCCAGTACTTC. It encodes CASSYPDPGRETQYF.

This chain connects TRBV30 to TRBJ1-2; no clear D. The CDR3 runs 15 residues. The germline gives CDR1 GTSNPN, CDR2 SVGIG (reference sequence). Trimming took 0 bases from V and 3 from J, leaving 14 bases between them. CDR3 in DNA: TGTGCCTGGAGTGTAAACACCTTAATAGACTATGGCTACACCTTC. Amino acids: CAWSVNTLIDYGYTF.

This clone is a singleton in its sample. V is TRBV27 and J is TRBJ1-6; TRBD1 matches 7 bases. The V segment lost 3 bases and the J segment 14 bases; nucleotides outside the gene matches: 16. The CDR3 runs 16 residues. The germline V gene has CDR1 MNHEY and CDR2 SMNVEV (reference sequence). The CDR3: CASSFPVGEGAGTLHF. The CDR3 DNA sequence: TGTGCCAGCAGTTTTCCGGTGGGAGAGGGGGCTGGAACCCTCCACTTT.

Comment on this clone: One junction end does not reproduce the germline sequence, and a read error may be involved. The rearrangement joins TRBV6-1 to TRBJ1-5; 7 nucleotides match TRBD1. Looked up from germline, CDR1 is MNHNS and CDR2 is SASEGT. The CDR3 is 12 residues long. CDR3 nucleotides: TGTGCCAGCAGTCCCAGGACAGGCCTGGCAAGTTTT. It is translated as CASSPRTGLASF.

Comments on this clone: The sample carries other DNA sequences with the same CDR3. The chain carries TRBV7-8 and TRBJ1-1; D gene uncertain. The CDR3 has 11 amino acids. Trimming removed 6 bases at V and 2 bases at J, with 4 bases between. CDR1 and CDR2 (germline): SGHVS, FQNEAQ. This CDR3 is CASSLNTEAFF. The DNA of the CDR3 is TGTGCCAGCAGTTTAAACACTGAAGCTTTCTTT.

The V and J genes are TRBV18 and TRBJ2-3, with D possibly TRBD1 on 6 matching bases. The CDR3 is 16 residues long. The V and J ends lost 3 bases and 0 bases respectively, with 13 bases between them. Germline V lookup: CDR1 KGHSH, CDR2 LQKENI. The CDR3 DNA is TGTGCCAGCTCACCCCCAAACAGGGTGAGCACAGATACGCAGTATTTT. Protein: CASSPPNRVSTDTQYF.

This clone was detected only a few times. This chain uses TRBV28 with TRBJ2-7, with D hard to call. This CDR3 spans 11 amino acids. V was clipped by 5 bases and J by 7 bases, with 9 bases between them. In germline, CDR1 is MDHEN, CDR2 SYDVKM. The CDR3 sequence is CASSRALEQYF. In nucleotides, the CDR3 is TGTGCCAGCAGTCGCGCGCTTGAGCAGTACTTC.

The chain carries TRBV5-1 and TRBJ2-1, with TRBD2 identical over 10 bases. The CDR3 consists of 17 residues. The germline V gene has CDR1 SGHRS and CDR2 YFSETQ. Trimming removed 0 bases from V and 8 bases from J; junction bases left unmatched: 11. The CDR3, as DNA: TGCGCCAGCAGCTTGGGTCTAGCGGGGGTGAGGGGCGATGAGCAGTTCTTC. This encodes CASSLGLAGVRGDEQFF.

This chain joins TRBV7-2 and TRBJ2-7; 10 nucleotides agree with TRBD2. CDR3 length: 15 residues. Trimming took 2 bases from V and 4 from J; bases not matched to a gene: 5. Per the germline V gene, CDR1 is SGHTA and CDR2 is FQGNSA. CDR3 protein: CASSLSAGGRYEQYF. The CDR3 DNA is TGTGCCAGCAGCTTATCAGCGGGAGGGCGGTACGAGCAGTACTTC.

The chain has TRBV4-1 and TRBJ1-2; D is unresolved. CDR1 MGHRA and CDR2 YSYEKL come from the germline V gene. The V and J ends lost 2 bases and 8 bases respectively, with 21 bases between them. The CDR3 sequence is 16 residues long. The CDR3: CASSQTAIVLVGGYTF. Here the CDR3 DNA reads TGCGCCAGCAGCCAAACTGCCATCGTCCTCGTGGGAGGCTACACCTTC.

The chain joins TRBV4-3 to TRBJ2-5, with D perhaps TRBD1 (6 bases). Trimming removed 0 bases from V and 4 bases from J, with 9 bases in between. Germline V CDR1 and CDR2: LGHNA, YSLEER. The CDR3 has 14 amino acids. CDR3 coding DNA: TGCGCCAGCAGCCAAGATACAGGGACAGAGACCCAGTACTTC. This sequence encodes CASSQDTGTETQYF.

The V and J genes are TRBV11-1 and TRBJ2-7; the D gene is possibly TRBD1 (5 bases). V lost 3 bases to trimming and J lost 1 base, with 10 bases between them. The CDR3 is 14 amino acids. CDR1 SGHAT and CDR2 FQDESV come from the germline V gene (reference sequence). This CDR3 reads CASSFSDSSYEQYF. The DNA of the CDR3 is TGTGCCAGCAGCTTTTCTGACAGTTCCTACGAGCAGTACTTC.